The T cell receptor beta chain under discussion was sequenced for a study of CD8 T cells in ankylosing spondylitis. TCRdb used MiXCR to reprocess the 5' RACE reads, holding one entry per CDR3 protein. The sample lists roughly 150,000 distinct CDR3 sequences, roughly 6.6% occurring once. Trimming shortened V by 3 bases and J by 1 base, and 16 bases separated the two germline ends. Germline lookup yields CDR1 GTSNPN and CDR2 SVGIG (reference sequence). This CDR3 region has 17 residues. The rearrangement joins TRBV30 to TRBJ2-6; D possibly uses TRBD1 or TRBD2 (5 bases each). Sequencing was performed on blood, either unsorted or a sorted T cell fraction (not recorded which). This sequence originates from a female donor with ankylosing spondylitis or in good health (not recorded which). CDR3 DNA: TGTGCCTGGAGGAGGGGTCGTACCCAATCTGGGGCCAACGTCCTGACTTTC. It encodes CAWRRGRTQSGANVLTF.